These 28 T cell receptor beta chains share one sample of origin, sequenced in a study of molecular identifiers for immune sequencing clone quantification. TCRdb recomputed calls from the PCR reads with MiXCR, one row per CDR3 protein. The sample contains about 640,000 distinct CDR3 sequences, 15% to 20% of which appear only once. The sequenced material came from naive CD8+ T cells from blood, with Jurkat cell RNA spiked in. Subset of the sample: FACS-sorted CD8+CD4-CCR7+CD45RA+ naive T cells. These receptor sequences come from a human donor in good health. Some libraries in this study had Jurkat cell RNA spiked in.

This clonotype was counted a few times. A much larger clone lies a single base off, so this may be a read error. Here the CDR3 reads CASSPGVSGRSDTQYF. The CDR3 bases are TGTGCCAGCAGCCCCGGCGTTAGCGGGAGGTCAGATACGCAGTATTTT. The chain has TRBV7-9 and TRBJ2-3, with 10 positions matching TRBD2. This CDR3 comprises 16 residues. CDR1 is SEHNR, CDR2 FQNEAQ, per germline (reference sequence). Unmatched junction bases numbered 9, after V lost 5 bases and J lost 4 bases.

This clonotype was seen at least ten times. The rearrangement uses TRBV5-1 and TRBJ1-4; D uncertain. The CDR3 runs 17 residues. V shed 0 bases and J shed 2 bases, with 14 bases lying between them. Germline lookup yields CDR1 SGHRS and CDR2 YFSETQ. Written as DNA, the CDR3 is TGCGCCAGCAGCTTGGGGGTCGGGGATGGGACTAATGAAAAACTGTTTTTT. This encodes CASSLGVGDGTNEKLFF.

This clonotype was seen repeatedly, ten times or more. The chain uses TRBV4-1 and TRBJ2-3, with TRBD2 identical over 14 bases. Germline-derived CDR1 and CDR2 are MGHRA and YSYEKL. CDR3 length equals 16 residues. Trimming took 4 bases from V and 2 from J; bases not matched to a gene: 2. The CDR3 DNA follows: TGCGCCAGCAGCCCGGGACTAGCGGGGGACACAGATACGCAGTATTTT. Translation: CASSPGLAGDTDTQYF.

The table lists this clonotype with many counts. The V gene is TRBV5-1, the J gene TRBJ1-1, with D perhaps matching TRBD1 (5 bases). CDR3 size: 15 residues. CDR1 is SGHRS and CDR2 is YFSETQ in the germline V gene. Trimming stripped 2 bases from V and 0 bases from J, with 11 bases between. The CDR3: CASSFGRGMNTEAFF. CDR3 in DNA: TGCGCCAGCAGCTTCGGGAGGGGAATGAACACTGAAGCTTTCTTT. Supplemented by reference TRBV5-1 and TRBJ1-1, the full variable domain reads KAGVTQTPRYLIKTRGQQVTLSCSPISGHRSVSWYQQTPGQGLQFLFEYFSETQRNKGNFPGRFSGRQFSNSRSEMNVSTLELGDSALYLCASSFGRGMNTEAFFGQGTRLTVV.

In its sample, this clonotype was seen a few times. The chain joins TRBV10-3 to TRBJ2-5; D is undetermined. Trimming removed 3 bases from V and 4 bases from J, with 18 bases in between. CDR3 size: 16 residues. Per the germline V gene, CDR1 is ENHRY and CDR2 is SYGVKD. The CDR3 loop reads CAISDLGFELGETQYF. CDR3 DNA sequence: TGTGCCATCAGTGATCTCGGCTTTGAGTTGGGAGAGACCCAGTACTTC.

This sequence joins TRBV10-1 and TRBJ2-3; tentatively, D is TRBD1 or TRBD2 (5 bases each). The CDR3 is 15 residues long. Germline lookup yields CDR1 WNHNN and CDR2 SYGVQD (reference sequence). Trimming pared 3 bases from V and 1 base from J, leaving 11 bases between. The chain's CDR3 is CASSDTGAGTDTQYF. The CDR3 DNA reads as TGCGCCAGCAGTGACACCGGGGCTGGCACAGATACGCAGTATTTT.

This clonotype has ten or more counts. The V call is TRBV12-3 or TRBV12-4, the J call TRBJ2-5; tentatively, D is TRBD2 (5 bases). The CDR3 consists of 13 residues. The V gene lost 5 bases and the J gene lost 4 bases, with 11 bases spanning the gap. CDR3 sequence (DNA): TGTGCCAGCAGTGCGGGCCTAGGAGAGACCCAGTACTTC. It translates to CASSAGLGETQYF.

The chain links TRBV4-3 to TRBJ1-2; TRBD1 might be the D (5 bases). This CDR3 comprises 15 residues. CDR1 is LGHNA, CDR2 YSLEER, per germline. The V end lost 3 bases, the J end lost 5 bases, and 16 bases lay between the germline ends. The CDR3 loop reads CASSHTGRLRYGYTF. In DNA, the CDR3 is TGCGCCAGCAGCCATACGGGACGCCTAAGGTATGGCTACACCTTC.

This clonotype was found many times. This chain connects TRBV19 to TRBJ2-7, with 8 positions matching TRBD1. The trim removed 3 bases at V and 0 bases at J, leaving 1 base unmatched. There are 14 residues in the CDR3. CDR1 and CDR2 (germline): LNHDA, SQIVND (reference sequence). CDR3 nucleotide sequence: TGTGCCAGTAGTATCCAGGGGGCCTCCTACGAGCAGTACTTC. This gives the protein CASSIQGASYEQYF.

The genes are TRBV6-6 and TRBJ2-1; 7 positions match TRBD2. Per germline, CDR1 MNHNY and CDR2 SVGAGI (reference sequence). Trimming removed 5 bases from V and 2 bases from J; junction bases left unmatched: 12. The CDR3 spans 17 residues. The DNA for the CDR3 is TGTGCCAGCAGTCCTTTATCCGGGAGGAGCCCCTACAATGAGCAGTTCTTC. It codes for CASSPLSGRSPYNEQFF.

In this sample, this clonotype turned up many times. This chain links TRBV12-3 or TRBV12-4 with TRBJ2-2, with D possibly TRBD1 on 6 matching bases. Trimming cost V 6 bases and J 1 base, with 18 bases left between them. The CDR3 runs 17 residues. The CDR3 is CASSHQGGVLNTGELFF. Here the CDR3 DNA reads TGTGCCAGCAGCCACCAAGGGGGAGTCCTGAACACCGGGGAGCTGTTTTTT.

This clonotype has just a few counts. This chain uses TRBV4-2 with TRBJ2-1, with TRBD2 matching 13 bases. The CDR3 extends over 18 amino acids. Germline CDR1 LGHNA, CDR2 YNFKEQ. V lost 2 bases to trimming and J lost 5 bases; unmatched junction nucleotides: 9. CDR3 in DNA: TGTGCCAGCAGCCAACTTCAAGCCGGGACTAGCGGGGACAATGAGCAGTTCTTC. Protein: CASSQLQAGTSGDNEQFF.

This clonotype was counted ten times or more. The V call is TRBV9, the J call TRBJ2-5; perhaps TRBD2 as D (5 bases). Trimming took 2 bases from V and 5 from J, leaving 16 bases between them. The CDR3 totals 15 residues. Germline assignment: CDR1 SGDLS and CDR2 YYNGEE. CDR3 region: CASSVGGTSGETQYF. The CDR3 DNA reads as TGTGCCAGCAGCGTCGGCGGAACTTCGGGGGAGACCCAGTACTTC.

About this clonotype itself: A junction end diverges from the germline sequence, so it may reflect a read error. The chain links TRBV28 to TRBJ2-1; TRBD2 might be the D (6 bases). The CDR3 is 15 residues long. The germline CDR1 and CDR2 sequences are MDHEN and SYDVKM. The CDR3 DNA reads TGTGCCAACAGTTGGCGTGGAGGGTCATACAATGAGCAGTTCTTC. Translating gives CANSWRGGSYNEQFF.

To note about this clonotype: Just one base apart from a much larger clone, this may be a read error. The chain combines TRBV20-1 with TRBJ2-7, with 9 bases identical to TRBD2. Germline assignment: CDR1 DFQATT and CDR2 SNEGSKA (reference sequence). CDR3 size: 15 residues. Trimming at V came to 7 bases and at J to 0 bases, leaving 10 bases not matched to a gene. The CDR3 is CSVKGLAASSYEQYF. CDR3 nucleotide sequence: TGCAGTGTTAAGGGACTAGCTGCTAGCTCCTACGAGCAGTACTTC.

Only a few counts were recorded for this clonotype. The chain uses TRBV7-9 and TRBJ1-6; D gene unclear. Germline V gene sequence: CDR1 SEHNR, CDR2 FQNEAQ (reference sequence). This CDR3 has 15 residues. V gave up 5 bases and J gave up 8 bases, with 16 bases separating them. The CDR3 region has the DNA TGTGCCAGCAGCGGAGAGTTGCATATGCATTCACCCCTCCACTTT. Protein sequence: CASSGELHMHSPLHF.

J is TRBJ2-1 and V is TRBV27; 8 bases agree with TRBD1. CDR3 length: 19 residues. Germline CDR1 is MNHEY and CDR2 is SMNVEV (reference sequence). V lost 5 bases, J lost 0 bases, and 15 bases stayed unmatched. CDR3 sequence reads: CASSRTGLQAESSYNEQFF. As DNA, the CDR3 is TGTGCCAGCAGTCGGACAGGGCTCCAGGCGGAAAGCTCCTACAATGAGCAGTTCTTC.

This clonotype was observed many times. The J gene is TRBJ2-1, the V gene TRBV5-1, with 7 bases lining up with TRBD1. The CDR3 sequence is 15 residues long. CDR1 is SGHRS and CDR2 is YFSETQ in the germline V gene. The V segment lost 0 bases and the J segment 4 bases; nucleotides outside the gene matches: 4. DNA for the CDR3: TGCGCCAGCAGCTTGGATCAGGGGGATTACAATGAGCAGTTCTTC. Translating it yields CASSLDQGDYNEQFF.

This clonotype occurred many times. V usage is TRBV9 and J usage is TRBJ2-3; 10 positions agree with TRBD2. Germline V CDR1 and CDR2: SGDLS, YYNGEE. With 4 bases clipped from V and 4 bases from J, the junction kept 6 bases outside the gene matches. There are 15 residues in the CDR3. CDR3 in amino acids: CASSPLAGVPDTQYF. The CDR3, as DNA: TGTGCCAGCAGCCCGCTAGCGGGGGTCCCAGATACGCAGTATTTT.

J is TRBJ1-3 and V is TRBV13; D gene uncertain. V lost 2 bases to trimming and J lost 0 bases, with 11 bases between them. Germline CDR1 reads PRHDT; CDR2 reads FYEKMQ (reference sequence). The CDR3 runs 16 residues. The CDR3 spells CASSLSSSNSGNTIYF. CDR3 nucleotides: TGTGCCAGCAGCTTAAGTAGTTCGAACTCTGGAAACACCATATATTTT. Together with reference TRBV13 and TRBJ1-3, the CDR3 gives the full variable domain: AAGVIQSPRHLIKEKRETATLKCYPIPRHDTVYWYQQGPGQDPQFLISFYEKMQSDKGSIPDRFSAQQFSDYHSELNMSSLELGDSALYFCASSLSSSNSGNTIYFGEGSWLTVV.

This clonotype was counted at least ten times. The rearrangement uses TRBV28 and TRBJ2-1, with 8 bases lining up with TRBD1. Germline trimming cut 5 bases from V and 7 bases from J; bases unmatched to any gene: 13. Per the germline V gene, CDR1 is MDHEN and CDR2 is SYDVKM. The CDR3 length is 16 residues. The CDR3 nucleotides read TGTGCCAGCAGTCCGACAGGGGACCATCGTGGTAATGAGCAGTTCTTC. It is translated as CASSPTGDHRGNEQFF.

This clonotype was seen many times. V and J are TRBV30 and TRBJ2-7; no clear D. This CDR3 is 13 amino acids long. Trimming removed 0 bases at V and 5 bases at J, with 11 bases between. Germline lookup yields CDR1 GTSNPN and CDR2 SVGIG (reference sequence). Written as DNA, the CDR3 is TGTGCCTGGAGTGTCGACGGTCCCGACGAGCAGTACTTC. It specifies CAWSVDGPDEQYF.

This clonotype was seen many times. The rearrangement uses TRBV10-3 and TRBJ2-7; 7 bases line up with TRBD2. The CDR3 is made up of 13 amino acids. J gave up 5 bases and V 7 bases, and 8 bases lay outside the gene matches. CDR1 is ENHRY, CDR2 SYGVKD, per germline. CDR3 nucleotide sequence: TGTGCCATCATGGGGGGAGGGGTCGACGAGCAGTACTTC. Translation: CAIMGGGVDEQYF.

This clonotype has at least ten counts. V and J are TRBV4-1 and TRBJ2-7, with D perhaps matching TRBD1 or TRBD2 (5 bases each). V was cut by 8 bases and J by 2 bases, with 22 bases left in between. The CDR3 runs to 16 residues. CDR1 and CDR2 (germline): MGHRA, YSYEKL. CDR3: CASSFSGTSSTYEQYF. The CDR3 DNA reads TGCGCCAGCTCCTTCTCCGGGACGTCCTCAACCTACGAGCAGTACTTC.

For this clonotype: With a much larger clone just one base away, this may be a read error. The rearrangement uses TRBV5-1 and TRBJ2-7; D is unclear. CDR1 is SGHRS and CDR2 is YFSETQ in the germline V gene. The CDR3 runs to 13 residues. V shed 3 bases and J shed 5 bases, with 12 bases lying between them. CDR3 sequence: CASSSPPGDEQYF. The CDR3 nucleotides are TGCGCCAGCAGCTCACCCCCCGGTGACGAGCAGTACTTC.

This clonotype showed up many times. This chain connects TRBV30 to TRBJ1-1; D is uncertain. Germline assignment: CDR1 GTSNPN and CDR2 SVGIG (reference sequence). Trimming stripped 2 bases from V and 5 bases from J, with 9 bases between. The CDR3 loop spans 12 amino acids. CDR3: CAWSYRETEAFF. As DNA, the CDR3 is TGTGCCTGGAGTTATAGGGAAACTGAAGCTTTCTTT. The whole variable domain, filled in from reference TRBV30 and TRBJ1-1, reads SQTIHQWPATLVQPVGSPLSLECTVEGTSNPNLYWYRQAAGRGLQLLFYSVGIGQISSEVPQNLSASRPQDRQFILSSKKLLLSDSGFYLCAWSYRETEAFFGQGTRLTVV.

This clonotype was seen many times. This CDR3 reads CASGPIRPGTAYTDTQYF. Written as DNA, the CDR3 is TGTGCCAGCGGCCCTATCCGTCCCGGGACAGCCTACACAGATACGCAGTATTTT. This chain links TRBV2 with TRBJ2-3, with TRBD1 matching 7 bases. With 8 bases clipped from V and 2 bases from J, the junction kept 19 bases outside the gene matches. Per the germline V gene, CDR1 is SNHLY and CDR2 is FYNNEI. The CDR3 loop spans 18 amino acids.

The chain links TRBV12-3 or TRBV12-4 to TRBJ2-1; 14 bases align to TRBD2. Trimming removed 5 bases from V and 3 bases from J; junction bases left unmatched: 12. This CDR3 spans 19 amino acids. The CDR3 bases are TGTGCCAGCAGTGGTTCCGGGACTAGCGGGAGTTACCTCTACAATGAGCAGTTCTTC. Amino acid sequence: CASSGSGTSGSYLYNEQFF.